A selection of T cell receptor beta chains follows, all from one sample in a study of molecular identifiers for immune sequencing clone quantification. TCRdb analysed the PCR reads with MiXCR anew, one entry per CDR3 protein. The repertoire holds about 630,000 distinct CDR3 sequences, with 25% as singletons. The sequenced material came from naive CD8+ T cells from blood, with Jurkat cell RNA spiked in. These receptors originate from a human donor in good health. Some libraries in this study had Jurkat cell RNA spiked in. Both conserved end residues are part of each CDR3. The order of the fields is CDR3 length, J gene, V gene, clone size, D gene, CDR3 DNA, CDR3 protein. The D gene is left open where the match is weak. Only part of the rows carry a size: once, few, many, or a class if the clone is expanded.

CDR3 length: 15; J gene: TRBJ2-7; V gene: TRBV24-1; clone size: -; D gene: -; CDR3 DNA: TGTGCCACCAGTGACCCAGCCCGGTGCTCCTACGAGCAGTACTTC; CDR3 protein: CATSDPARCSYEQYF
CDR3 length: 13; J gene: TRBJ2-7; V gene: TRBV5-4; clone size: many; D gene: -; CDR3 DNA: TGTGCCAGCAGCGCGCCAGACAGGTACGAGCAGTACTTC; CDR3 protein: CASSAPDRYEQYF
CDR3 length: 16; J gene: TRBJ2-7; V gene: TRBV4-1; clone size: -; D gene: -; CDR3 DNA: TGCGCCAGCAGCCAAGTTGGCGAACCTAGCTCCTACGAGCAGTACTTC; CDR3 protein: CASSQVGEPSSYEQYF
CDR3 length: 15; J gene: TRBJ1-5; V gene: TRBV27; clone size: few; D gene: -; CDR3 DNA: TGTGCCAGCAGTCCCACTGAGGGATGGAATCAGCCCCAGCATTTT; CDR3 protein: CASSPTEGWNQPQHF
CDR3 length: 15; J gene: TRBJ1-5; V gene: TRBV12-3/TRBV12-4; clone size: -; D gene: -; CDR3 DNA: TGTGCCTGCAGTTCGGGCAGCCGGAGCAATCAGCCCCAGCATTTT; CDR3 protein: CACSSGSRSNQPQHF
CDR3 length: 15; J gene: TRBJ2-3; V gene: TRBV15; clone size: many; D gene: TRBD1; CDR3 DNA: TGTGCCACCAGCAGGACAGGGCGAATCACAGATACGCAGTATTTT; CDR3 protein: CATSRTGRITDTQYF
CDR3 length: 15; J gene: TRBJ1-5; V gene: TRBV12-3/TRBV12-4; clone size: -; D gene: -; CDR3 DNA: TGTGCCAGCAGTTTAGACAGGCATAGCAATCAGCCCCAGCATTTT; CDR3 protein: CASSLDRHSNQPQHF
CDR3 length: 15; J gene: TRBJ2-7; V gene: TRBV28; clone size: few; D gene: TRBD2; CDR3 DNA: TGTGCCAGCAGCCGTACAGCGGGAGGGCCGTACGAGCAGTACTTC; CDR3 protein: CASSRTAGGPYEQYF
CDR3 length: 15; J gene: TRBJ1-5; V gene: TRBV28; clone size: -; D gene: TRBD1; CDR3 DNA: TGTGCCAGCGGGTACAGGGGCCTGGGCAATCAGCCCCAGCATTTT; CDR3 protein: CASGYRGLGNQPQHF
CDR3 length: 17; J gene: TRBJ2-5; V gene: TRBV4-3; clone size: -; D gene: -; CDR3 DNA: TGCGCCCGCAGCCAAGATAAGTCCAGGGGATGGGGAGAGACCCAGTACTTC; CDR3 protein: CARSQDKSRGWGETQYF
CDR3 length: 15; J gene: TRBJ2-7; V gene: TRBV27; clone size: many; D gene: TRBD2; CDR3 DNA: TGTGCCAGCAGTTTAAGCGGGGGGGCCTTGTACGAGCAGTACTTC; CDR3 protein: CASSLSGGALYEQYF
CDR3 length: 14; J gene: TRBJ1-1; V gene: TRBV18; clone size: many; D gene: -; CDR3 DNA: TGTGCCAGCTCACCCCGGACAGACTACACTGAAGCTTTCTTT; CDR3 protein: CASSPRTDYTEAFF
CDR3 length: 15; J gene: TRBJ1-3; V gene: TRBV12-3/TRBV12-4; clone size: few; D gene: -; CDR3 DNA: TGTGCCAGCAGTTTCCCGGGGCTGGGTGGAAACACCATATATTTT; CDR3 protein: CASSFPGLGGNTIYF
CDR3 length: 15; J gene: TRBJ2-7; V gene: TRBV7-9; clone size: -; D gene: TRBD1; CDR3 DNA: TGTGCCAGCAGCTTAGACGTCAGGGGGCCCTACGAGCAGTACTTC; CDR3 protein: CASSLDVRGPYEQYF
CDR3 length: 16; J gene: TRBJ2-2; V gene: TRBV9; clone size: few; D gene: TRBD1; CDR3 DNA: TGTGCCAGCAGCACGTGGGACAGGTACAGCGCCGGGGAGCTGTTTTTT; CDR3 protein: CASSTWDRYSAGELFF
CDR3 length: 13; J gene: TRBJ2-7; V gene: TRBV7-6; clone size: -; D gene: TRBD1; CDR3 DNA: TGTGCCAGCAGCCCGAGAGGGGGCTACGAGCAGTGCTTC; CDR3 protein: CASSPRGGYEQCF
CDR3 length: 18; J gene: TRBJ2-3; V gene: TRBV20-1; clone size: -; D gene: TRBD2; CDR3 DNA: TGCAGTGCTAGAGATCGGGTAGCGGGAGGGGTGAGCACAGATACGCAGTATTTT; CDR3 protein: CSARDRVAGGVSTDTQYF
CDR3 length: 14; J gene: TRBJ2-3; V gene: TRBV2; clone size: many; D gene: TRBD2; CDR3 DNA: TGTGCCAGCAGCCCCTTAGCGGGATCTGATACGCAGTATTTT; CDR3 protein: CASSPLAGSDTQYF
CDR3 length: 13; J gene: TRBJ2-2; V gene: TRBV25-1; clone size: many; D gene: -; CDR3 DNA: TGTGCCAGCGCGGGCACTAACACCGGGGAGCTGTTTTTT; CDR3 protein: CASAGTNTGELFF
CDR3 length: 14; J gene: TRBJ2-5; V gene: TRBV15; clone size: many; D gene: TRBD2; CDR3 DNA: TGTGCCACCAGCACCAGCGGGGGACAAGAGACCCAGTACTTC; CDR3 protein: CATSTSGGQETQYF
CDR3 length: 12; J gene: TRBJ2-7; V gene: TRBV20-1; clone size: -; D gene: -; CDR3 DNA: TGCAGTGCGAGAGATGACCCTTACGAGCAGTACTTC; CDR3 protein: CSARDDPYEQYF
CDR3 length: 16; J gene: TRBJ1-2; V gene: TRBV7-9; clone size: -; D gene: TRBD1; CDR3 DNA: TGTGCCAGCAGCTTGACAGGGGCAACTGCAAACTATGGCTACACCTTC; CDR3 protein: CASSLTGATANYGYTF
CDR3 length: 15; J gene: TRBJ1-3; V gene: TRBV6-5; clone size: few; D gene: -; CDR3 DNA: TGTGCCAGCACTCCCGGGGCCGTCTCTGGAAACACCATATATTTT; CDR3 protein: CASTPGAVSGNTIYF